Shown below are 4 T cell receptor beta chains from a single sample sequenced in a study of human T cells and chemical hapten exposure. One entry per CDR3 protein results from TCRdb running MiXCR on the RACE reads. Of around 42,000 distinct CDR3 sequences listed, approximately 3.5% are singletons. Time point reported: patch test 2, 6 weeks after DPC sensitization. The treatment was: therapeutic diphenylcyclopropenone sensitization with weekly scalp DPC. This material consisted of whole blood, taken in connection with sensitization to the hapten diphenylcyclopropenone (DPC). These receptors originate from a man aged 35-49 years with alopecia areata. Some clones in this sample may be carry-over from other donors' samples.

This clonotype has only a few counts. The rearrangement uses TRBV11-1 and TRBJ2-1, with 7 nucleotides matching TRBD2. This CDR3 is 13 amino acids long. Germline V gene sequence: CDR1 SGHAT, CDR2 FQDESV (reference sequence). After removal of 5 bases from V and 5 bases from J, the junction contained 3 bases not matched to a gene. The CDR3 sequence is CASSGEGHNEQFF. DNA for the CDR3: TGTGCCAGCAGCGGGGAGGGGCACAATGAGCAGTTCTTC.

This clonotype was counted at least ten times. The chain is built from TRBV5-4 and TRBJ2-5, with 8 bases lining up with TRBD2. The CDR3 has 15 residues. Germline values: CDR1 SGHNT, CDR2 YYREEE (reference sequence). J gave up 2 bases and V 4 bases, and 7 bases lay outside the gene matches. The CDR3 DNA follows: TGTGCCAGCAGCCCGGGGGGGGGTTATCAAGAGACCCAGTACTTC. This encodes CASSPGGGYQETQYF.

At least ten counts were recorded for this clonotype. This chain uses TRBV12-3 or TRBV12-4 with TRBJ2-3, with 9 bases matching TRBD2. The CDR3 is 15 amino acids. The J segment lost 3 bases and the V segment lost 6 bases, leaving 7 bases of the junction unmatched. CDR3 DNA: TGTGCCAGCAGGCCTATGCGGGAGGGTACAGATACGCAGTATTTT. It specifies CASRPMREGTDTQYF.

This clonotype was observed at least ten times. This rearrangement joins TRBV5-6 to TRBJ1-1; D not certain. Looked up from germline, CDR1 is SGHDT and CDR2 is YYEEEE. There are 12 residues in the CDR3. Trimming pared 2 bases from V and 8 bases from J, leaving 10 bases between. CDR3 bases: TGTGCCAGCAGCTTCACGGGCCGCGAAGCTTTCTTT. Amino acid sequence: CASSFTGREAFF.